A single sample is the source of the 21 T cell receptor beta chains below, sequenced in a study of cytomegalovirus exposure and HLA in healthy donors. PCR amplification relied on 60 Vbeta primers (plus 13 Jbeta primers). Produced via immunoSEQ multiplex PCR; TCRdb's table is partial and in-frame only. The profile shows around 94,000 clones, roughly four fifths of them singletons. The sequencing input was PBMCs. Receptors originate from a woman aged 40-49 years in good health and CMV-seropositive.

The chain has TRBV19 and TRBJ2-7, with 7 nucleotides matching TRBD1. Looked up from germline, CDR1 is LNHDA and CDR2 is SQIVND (reference sequence). The CDR3 has 15 amino acids. V gave up 10 bases and J gave up 0 bases; unmatched junction bases: 12. CDR3: CATGPYRGASYEQYF. The CDR3 DNA sequence: TGTGCCACGGGACCGTACAGGGGAGCCTCCTACGAGCAGTACTTC.

The chain has TRBV7-8 and TRBJ2-1, with 8 positions matching TRBD2. The CDR3 is 16 residues long. Per germline, CDR1 SGHVS and CDR2 FQNEAQ. After removal of 2 bases from V and 9 bases from J, the junction contained 12 bases not matched to a gene. CDR3: CASSLYRRGRLTEQFF. CDR3 in DNA: TGTGCCAGCAGCTTATACCGCCGCGGGAGGCTAACTGAGCAGTTCTTC. The complete variable domain, with remaining parts taken from reference TRBV7-8 and TRBJ2-1, reads GAGVSQSPRYKVAKRGQDVALRCDPISGHVSLFWYQQALGQGPEFLTYFQNEAQLDKSGLPSDRFFAERPEGSVSTLKIQRTQQEDSAVYLCASSLYRRGRLTEQFFGPGTRLTVL.

The rearrangement links TRBV27 to TRBJ2-2, with 8 bases matching TRBD1. Per germline, CDR1 MNHEY and CDR2 SMNVEV (reference sequence). This CDR3 has 17 residues. V lost 4 bases, J lost 3 bases, and 10 bases stayed unmatched. CDR3: CASSWGPTGGHTGELFF. Here the CDR3 DNA reads TGTGCCAGCAGTTGGGGGCCCACAGGGGGTCACACCGGGGAGCTGTTTTTT.

V usage is TRBV28 and J usage is TRBJ2-3, with 8 bases lining up with TRBD1. CDR3 size: 14 residues. J gave up 1 base and V 5 bases, and 2 bases lay outside the gene matches. The germline gives CDR1 MDHEN, CDR2 SYDVKM. CDR3 region: CASSPGQGTDTQYF. In nucleotides, the CDR3 is TGTGCCAGCAGTCCGGGACAGGGCACAGATACGCAGTATTTT.

The chain employs TRBV6-6 and TRBJ1-1; the D gene is possibly TRBD1 (6 bases). The CDR3 runs 14 residues. V lost 5 bases and J lost 3, with 13 bases in between. The germline CDR1 and CDR2 sequences are MNHNY and SVGAGI (reference sequence). The CDR3: CASSLQGKDTEAFF. CDR3 bases: TGTGCCAGCAGTCTCCAGGGGAAGGACACTGAAGCTTTCTTT.

The J gene is TRBJ2-1, the V gene TRBV28; 10 bases fit TRBD1. Germline V CDR1 and CDR2: MDHEN, SYDVKM. The CDR3 is 15 amino acids. The ends lost 3 bases at V and 5 bases at J; junction bases unmatched: 4. The chain's CDR3 is CASSLTGGVDNEQFF. The CDR3 DNA sequence: TGTGCCAGCAGTTTGACAGGGGGCGTAGACAATGAGCAGTTCTTC.

The V and J genes are TRBV5-6 and TRBJ2-2; 11 bases match TRBD2. The V and J ends lost 4 bases and 2 bases, in that order; junction bases with no gene match: 7. The CDR3 has 17 residues. Germline-derived CDR1 and CDR2 are SGHDT and YYEEEE. In DNA form, the CDR3 reads TGTGCCAGCAGCCCGGGGGGACTAGCGGCTAACACCGGGGAGCTGTTTTTT. It specifies CASSPGGLAANTGELFF.

This clone was counted only a few times. The gene calls are TRBV15 and TRBJ1-1; the D is unclear. The length of the CDR3 is 14 residues. CDR1 and CDR2 from the germline V gene are LNHNV and YYDKDF (reference sequence). Trimming removed 1 base from V and 1 base from J, with 7 bases in between. The CDR3 nucleotides read TGTGCCACCAGCAGAGGAGCCCAGAACACTGAAGCTTTCTTT. Amino acids: CATSRGAQNTEAFF.

The chain employs TRBV25-1 and TRBJ2-7; D remains unclear. CDR3 size: 13 residues. Germline CDR1 and CDR2: MGHDK and SYGVNS. V was shortened by 7 bases and J by 3 bases, with 13 bases between the two germline ends. CDR3 protein: CASTPTNSYEQYF. CDR3 nucleotides: TGTGCCAGCACCCCGACCAACAGCTACGAGCAGTACTTC.

The rearrangement uses TRBV9 and TRBJ2-7; tentative D call: TRBD1 (6 bases). Germline-derived CDR1 and CDR2 are SGDLS and YYNGEE. V lost 4 bases to trimming and J lost 1 base, with 15 bases between them. This CDR3 contains 15 residues. CDR3 region: CASSRTWDKSYEQYF. In nucleotides, the CDR3 is TGTGCCAGCAGCCGAACTTGGGACAAGTCCTACGAGCAGTACTTC.

This clone appeared once. This chain links TRBV29-1 with TRBJ2-7; 7 bases agree with TRBD1. The CDR3 length is 13 residues. With 6 bases clipped from V and 3 bases from J, the junction kept 8 bases outside the gene matches. Germline CDR1 is SQVTM and CDR2 is ANQGSEA. Here the CDR3 reads CSVLEGARYEQYF. Written as DNA, the CDR3 is TGCAGCGTATTAGAGGGGGCCCGCTACGAGCAGTACTTC.

The V gene is TRBV11-3, the J gene TRBJ2-1; TRBD2 matches 16 bases. Germline-derived CDR1 and CDR2 are SGHNT and YENEEA. The junction had 10 bases not matched to a gene; V was cut back by 5 bases and J by 6 bases. The CDR3 length is 18 residues. CDR3 coding DNA: TGTGCCAGCAGCGGGCAGGGACTAGCGGGGGGGAGGGGCAATGAGCAGTTCTTC. Translated: CASSGQGLAGGRGNEQFF.

The chain links TRBV29-1 to TRBJ2-7, with D unclear. CDR1 is SQVTM, CDR2 ANQGSEA, per germline. The CDR3 has 13 residues. The germline V and J ends were trimmed by 7 bases and 6 bases, with 19 bases remaining between them. CDR3 amino acids: CSAGPESESEQYF. CDR3 DNA: TGCAGCGCTGGCCCGGAAAGCGAAAGCGAGCAGTACTTC.

The table lists this clone with a few counts. The chain uses TRBV29-1 and TRBJ1-1; D might be TRBD1 (5 bases). Germline CDR1 reads SQVTM; CDR2 reads ANQGSEA. Trimming took off 6 bases at V and 4 bases at J, with 12 bases between the two ends. This CDR3 has 12 amino acids. CDR3 DNA: TGCAGCGTCAACCAGGGAGGCACTGAAGCTTTCTTT. This codes for CSVNQGGTEAFF.

The chain couples TRBV14 to TRBJ2-1; D perhaps matches TRBD1 (5 bases). Per germline, CDR1 SGHDN and CDR2 FVKESK. This CDR3 has 15 amino acids. V lost 3 bases, J lost 0 bases, and 9 bases lay in between. The CDR3 DNA is TGTGCCAGCAGCCAGGGGCAGAGCTCCTACAATGAGCAGTTCTTC. This encodes CASSQGQSSYNEQFF.

The CDR3 spells CASSFGGKGRRVQETQYF. The CDR3 bases are TGTGCCAGCAGCTTCGGGGGGAAGGGGCGAAGGGTCCAAGAGACCCAGTACTTC. The chain carries TRBV13 and TRBJ2-5; TRBD2 matches 7 bases. CDR3 length: 18 residues. V lost 3 bases to trimming and J lost 1 base; unmatched junction nucleotides: 14. Germline V lookup: CDR1 PRHDT, CDR2 FYEKMQ (reference sequence). Looking up the rest from reference TRBV13 and TRBJ2-5 gives the full variable domain: AAGVIQSPRHLIKEKRETATLKCYPIPRHDTVYWYQQGPGQDPQFLISFYEKMQSDKGSIPDRFSAQQFSDYHSELNMSSLELGDSALYFCASSFGGKGRRVQETQYFGPGTRLLVL.

The gene calls are TRBV28 and TRBJ2-7; TRBD1 matches 8 bases. Per the germline V gene, CDR1 is MDHEN and CDR2 is SYDVKM. This CDR3 contains 15 residues. Trimming at V came to 6 bases and at J to 0 bases, leaving 7 bases not matched to a gene. The CDR3 sequence: CASRGQGIGSYEQYF. CDR3 in DNA: TGTGCCAGCAGAGGACAGGGAATAGGCTCCTACGAGCAGTACTTC.

The chain uses TRBV5-1 and TRBJ2-3, with 8 bases matching TRBD2. The CDR3 length is 14 residues. CDR1 and CDR2 from the germline V gene are SGHRS and YFSETQ. V lost 4 bases to trimming and J lost 9 bases; unmatched junction nucleotides: 10. DNA for the CDR3: TGCGCCAGCAGCCCCGGTTTAGCGGGATGGACGCAGTATTTT. It yields the protein CASSPGLAGWTQYF.

This sequence joins TRBV7-3 and TRBJ2-3, with TRBD2 matching 7 bases. V was pared by 1 base and J by 2 bases, with 6 bases of the junction left unmatched. The CDR3 loop spans 16 amino acids. CDR1 and CDR2 (germline): SGHTA, FQGTGA. The CDR3 DNA follows: TGTGCCAGCAGCTTAATAGGCGGGAGAGACACAGATACGCAGTATTTT. Protein product: CASSLIGGRDTDTQYF.

J is TRBJ2-4 and V is TRBV2; 12 bases are a match to TRBD2. CDR1 and CDR2 from the germline V gene are SNHLY and FYNNEI. This CDR3 is built from 15 residues. Losses at the gene ends were 5 bases for V and 8 bases for J; bases not matched to a gene: 7. In DNA form, the CDR3 reads TGTGCCAGCAGTACGACTAGCGGGAGAGCGTACATTCAGTACTTC. This encodes CASSTTSGRAYIQYF.

The chain joins TRBV29-1 to TRBJ1-2; 12 bases agree with TRBD1. With 4 bases clipped from V and 8 bases from J, the junction kept 5 bases outside the gene matches. Germline V gene data show CDR1 as SQVTM and CDR2 as ANQGSEA. The CDR3 loop spans 13 amino acids. For the CDR3, the DNA is TGCAGCGTTGGCCGGGACAGGGGGCACGGCTACACCTTC. Translated, it gives CSVGRDRGHGYTF.